The sequence of this T cell receptor beta chain was determined in a study of OX40 agonist ivuxolimab in advanced cancers. Whole-study context: A diagnosis of hepatocellular carcinoma, melanoma, renal cell or head and neck cancer was present in dose-escalation patients. Partial responses occurred in Three dose-escalation patients, one with hepatocellular carcinoma and two with cutaneous melanoma. Study-level findings and limits: No antigen was identified for the clonally expanded peripheral T cells.

Here immunoSEQ multiplex PCR was the method, and the copy in TCRdb shows in-frame clones only, minus some. The table lists 65,000 to 95,000 clones, roughly 80% of them singletons, with more than 0.5% in the top ten. Germline values: CDR1 MNHNY, CDR2 SVGAGI (reference sequence). V was cut by 2 bases and J by 0 bases, with 7 bases left in between. The CDR3 covers 15 residues. Note on this clone: Its antigen is undetermined.

The material was CD4+ or CD8+ T cells sorted from blood, obtained in a trial of the OX40 agonist ivuxolimab. This clonotype was sampled from an adult with an advanced solid tumor such as melanoma, head and neck, liver or kidney cancer. J is TRBJ1-4 and V is TRBV6-6; D not resolved. DNA of the CDR3: TGTGCCAGCAGTTACGGGGAAACAACTAATGAAAAACTGTTTTTT. Translating it yields CASSYGETTNEKLFF.